The 23 T cell receptor beta chains given below trace back to one sample, sequenced in a study of cytomegalovirus exposure and HLA in healthy donors. TCRdb's table, derived via immunoSEQ multiplex PCR, lists solely in-frame clones and lacks some. This table holds about 220,000 clones, 75% to 95% found once. The sequencing sample was made of PBMCs. These receptors all come from a woman between 18 and 29 years old in good health and CMV-seronegative.

The V gene is TRBV6-1, the J gene TRBJ1-3; perhaps TRBD1 as D (5 bases). Per germline, CDR1 MNHNS and CDR2 SASEGT. The CDR3 is made up of 15 amino acids. Trimming stripped 4 bases from V and 1 base from J, with 11 bases between. CDR3 nucleotide sequence: TGTGCCAGCAGTGGGGACTGGGGATCTGGAAACACCATATATTTT. This sequence encodes CASSGDWGSGNTIYF.

The chain is built from TRBV11-2 and TRBJ2-1; 8 bases line up with TRBD2. Trimming cost V 3 bases and J 2 bases; bases outside gene matches: 6. Germline-derived CDR1 and CDR2 are SGHAT and FQNNGV. This CDR3 has 16 amino acids. In DNA form, the CDR3 reads TGTGCCAGCAGCTTTCGACGGGGGGGGCCCTACAATGAGCAGTTCTTC. This gives the protein CASSFRRGGPYNEQFF.

CDR3 in DNA: TGTGCCAGCAGCCCGGGACTGGGGGTAGTCGAGCAGTACTTC. Translating gives CASSPGLGVVEQYF. V and J are TRBV14 and TRBJ2-7; maybe TRBD2 (6 bases). CDR1 and CDR2 (germline): SGHDN, FVKESK. This CDR3 is 14 amino acids long. Trimming removed 4 bases at V and 6 bases at J, with 16 bases between. The entire variable domain, with the rest obtained from reference TRBV14 and TRBJ2-7, is as follows: EAGVTQFPSHSVIEKGQTVTLRCDPISGHDNLYWYRRVMGKEIKFLLHFVKESKQDESGMPNNRFLAERTGGTYSTLKVQPAELEDSGVYFCASSPGLGVVEQYFGPGTRLTVT.

V is TRBV19 and J is TRBJ1-2; D unclear. Trimming stripped 5 bases from V and 7 bases from J, with 14 bases between. Germline CDR1 LNHDA, CDR2 SQIVND (reference sequence). The CDR3 extends over 13 amino acids. This chain's CDR3 is CASSLMGTLGYTF. In nucleotides, the CDR3 is TGTGCCAGTAGTCTCATGGGCACCCTTGGCTACACCTTC.

V gene TRBV29-1 combines with J gene TRBJ1-4; 7 bases line up with TRBD1. Germline values: CDR1 SQVTM, CDR2 ANQGSEA. The J segment lost 8 bases and the V segment lost 7 bases, leaving 10 bases of the junction unmatched. The CDR3 covers 13 residues. As DNA, the CDR3 is TGCAGCGCCAAGACAGGGAGGAACGAAAAACTGTTTTTT. Translated, it gives CSAKTGRNEKLFF.

The rearrangement joins TRBV5-1 to TRBJ2-2, with 12 positions matching TRBD2. The CDR3 extends over 18 amino acids. Losses at the gene ends were 3 bases for V and 4 bases for J; bases not matched to a gene: 10. Germline V gene data show CDR1 as SGHRS and CDR2 as YFSETQ. This CDR3 reads CASSSYLRLAGVTGELFF. CDR3 in DNA: TGCGCCAGCAGCTCCTACCTCAGACTAGCGGGAGTCACCGGGGAGCTGTTTTTT.

V gene TRBV2 combines with J gene TRBJ1-3; D possibly corresponds to TRBD1 (5 bases). The CDR3 contains 18 residues. V was pared by 8 bases and J by 0 bases, with 23 bases between. Looked up from germline, CDR1 is SNHLY and CDR2 is FYNNEI. The CDR3, as DNA: TGTGCCAGCCGTGCTGGGCCGGGAGGGACCCTCTCTGGAAACACCATATATTTT. Protein sequence: CASRAGPGGTLSGNTIYF.

This chain joins TRBV19 and TRBJ2-2; tentatively, D is TRBD2 (5 bases). V was cut by 6 bases and J by 1 base, with 15 bases left in between. Germline V gives CDR1 LNHDA, CDR2 SQIVND (reference sequence). The CDR3 runs to 16 residues. The CDR3, as DNA: TGTGCCAGTAGCTCGGCGCAGCGGTGGAACACCGGGGAGCTGTTTTTT. Translated, it gives CASSSAQRWNTGELFF.

This chain uses TRBV19 with TRBJ2-1; 16 positions match TRBD2. With V trimmed by 8 bases and J by 8 bases, 12 bases remained unmatched. The CDR3 extends over 17 amino acids. In germline, CDR1 is LNHDA, CDR2 SQIVND (reference sequence). CDR3 region: CASGRGTSGRAGDEQFF. The CDR3 region has the DNA TGTGCCAGTGGCAGGGGGACTAGCGGGAGGGCCGGCGATGAGCAGTTCTTC.

This chain joins TRBV11-2 and TRBJ1-2; weak D call: TRBD1 (5 bases). Germline-derived CDR1 and CDR2 are SGHAT and FQNNGV. This CDR3 contains 14 residues. Trimming stripped 1 base from V and 4 bases from J, with 10 bases between. The CDR3 sequence is CASSLGADSYGYTF. DNA for the CDR3: TGTGCCAGCAGCTTAGGGGCAGACAGCTATGGCTACACCTTC.

This chain joins TRBV7-9 and TRBJ1-1, with a weak D call TRBD1 (6 bases). Between the trimmed V and J ends, which lost 7 bases and 1 base, there was a span of 10 bases. The CDR3 totals 13 residues. Germline CDR1 is SEHNR and CDR2 is FQNEAQ (reference sequence). CDR3 region: CASTLGGNTEAFF. CDR3 nucleotide sequence: TGTGCCAGCACCCTAGGGGGGAACACTGAAGCTTTCTTT.

This clone has only a few counts. The V gene is TRBV2, the J gene TRBJ2-7; 7 nucleotides line up with TRBD1. This CDR3 contains 13 residues. Germline V gene lookup returns CDR1 SNHLY and CDR2 FYNNEI. V dropped 9 bases and J dropped 0; count of bases not matched to a gene: 5. In DNA form, the CDR3 reads TGTGCCAGAGGACAGGACCCCTCCTACGAGCAGTACTTC. Encoded protein: CARGQDPSYEQYF.

This clone has just one count. The gene calls are TRBV28 and TRBJ1-4; D uncertain. Germline values: CDR1 MDHEN, CDR2 SYDVKM. The V gene lost 6 bases and the J gene lost 0 bases, with 11 bases spanning the gap. The CDR3 totals 15 residues. In DNA, the CDR3 is TGTGCCAGCAGCGGTTCAGGAACAACTAATGAAAAACTGTTTTTT. Its protein product is CASSGSGTTNEKLFF.

This clone was picked up a small number of times. The V gene is TRBV2, the J gene TRBJ1-5; D uncertain. The CDR3 has 16 amino acids. Between the trimmed V and J ends, which lost 3 bases and 2 bases, there was a span of 14 bases. Germline lookup yields CDR1 SNHLY and CDR2 FYNNEI. As DNA, the CDR3 is TGTGCCAGCAGTGACCCGCGGTCCTCGGGCAATCAGCCCCAGCATTTT. This encodes CASSDPRSSGNQPQHF.

This clone was detected a few times. The chain has TRBV19 and TRBJ1-6; D remains unclear. The CDR3 is 15 amino acids. The V gene's germline CDR1 is LNHDA and CDR2 SQIVND (reference sequence). V lost 3 bases and J lost 7, with 13 bases in between. This CDR3 reads CASSIGDMKNSPLHF. For the CDR3, the DNA is TGTGCCAGTAGTATCGGGGATATGAAGAATTCACCCCTCCACTTT.

The chain employs TRBV14 and TRBJ1-2; 10 positions match TRBD1. J gave up 8 bases and V 5 bases, and 11 bases lay outside the gene matches. CDR1 SGHDN and CDR2 FVKESK come from the germline V gene. This CDR3 region has 15 residues. The CDR3 is CASSETLTGGKGYTF. DNA of the CDR3: TGTGCCAGCAGCGAAACCCTGACAGGGGGCAAAGGCTACACCTTC. Together with reference TRBV14 and TRBJ1-2, the CDR3 gives the full variable domain: EAGVTQFPSHSVIEKGQTVTLRCDPISGHDNLYWYRRVMGKEIKFLLHFVKESKQDESGMPNNRFLAERTGGTYSTLKVQPAELEDSGVYFCASSETLTGGKGYTFGSGTRLTVV.

V usage is TRBV4-1 and J usage is TRBJ1-1; possibly TRBD1 for D (5 bases). The CDR3 has 15 amino acids. The germline V gene has CDR1 MGHRA and CDR2 YSYEKL. Trimming left V 5 bases short and J 1 base short, with 14 bases between. CDR3 protein: CASSYSIQENTEAFF. The CDR3 coding sequence is TGCGCCAGCAGCTATTCTATACAGGAGAACACTGAAGCTTTCTTT.

The rearrangement joins TRBV19 to TRBJ1-3; D is possibly TRBD1 (6 bases). The CDR3 is 15 amino acids. CDR1 is LNHDA, CDR2 SQIVND, per germline (reference sequence). V lost 6 bases and J 4 bases, leaving 16 bases between the germline ends. The CDR3 loop reads CASRLTTGSGNTIYF. DNA of the CDR3: TGTGCCAGTAGACTCACCACAGGGTCCGGAAACACCATATATTTT.

The V and J genes are TRBV6-1 and TRBJ2-7, with TRBD1 matching over 8 bases. J lost 7 bases, V lost 5 bases, and 7 bases had no gene match. This CDR3 contains 13 residues. Germline CDR1 is MNHNS and CDR2 is SASEGT. CDR3: CASSSLTGGEQYF. Here the CDR3 DNA reads TGTGCCAGCAGTTCACTCACAGGGGGAGAGCAGTACTTC.

The V and J genes are TRBV12-5 and TRBJ1-5, with a weak D call TRBD1 (6 bases). Between the trimmed V and J ends, which lost 6 bases and 3 bases, there was a span of 12 bases. From germline, CDR1 is LGHNT and CDR2 FRNRAP. The CDR3 consists of 14 residues. CDR3 sequence: CASGPQGPNQPQHF. CDR3 bases: TGTGCTAGTGGGCCTCAGGGGCCCAATCAGCCCCAGCATTTT. The full variable domain, rest sourced from reference TRBV12-5 and TRBJ1-5, is DARVTQTPRHKVTEMGQEVTMRCQPILGHNTVFWYRQTMMQGLELLAYFRNRAPLDDSGMPKDRFSAEMPDATLATLKIQPSEPRDSAVYFCASGPQGPNQPQHFGDGTRLSIL.

The rearrangement joins TRBV27 to TRBJ1-1, with D maybe TRBD1 (6 bases). CDR1 is MNHEY and CDR2 is SMNVEV in the germline V gene (reference sequence). Trimming shortened V by 5 bases and J by 2 bases, and 15 bases separated the two germline ends. This CDR3 has 15 amino acids. The chain's CDR3 is CASSDPGTPNTEAFF. In DNA form, the CDR3 reads TGTGCCAGCAGTGACCCCGGGACACCAAACACTGAAGCTTTCTTT.

This clone was recorded a few times. The gene calls are TRBV9 and TRBJ2-2, with D possibly TRBD1 on 5 matching bases. Trimming removed 4 bases from V and 1 base from J, with 8 bases in between. This CDR3 contains 14 residues. In germline, CDR1 is SGDLS, CDR2 YYNGEE. This chain's CDR3 is CASSLTGNTGELFF. CDR3 coding DNA: TGTGCCAGCAGCTTAACAGGGAACACCGGGGAGCTGTTTTTT. Supplemented by reference TRBV9 and TRBJ2-2, the full variable domain reads DSGVTQTPKHLITATGQRVTLRCSPRSGDLSVYWYQQSLDQGLQFLIQYYNGEERAKGNILERFSAQQFPDLHSELNLSSLELGDSALYFCASSLTGNTGELFFGEGSRLTVL.

The chain has TRBV5-1 and TRBJ2-7; 8 nucleotides align to TRBD2. CDR3 length: 16 amino acids. Germline-derived CDR1 and CDR2 are SGHRS and YFSETQ. V lost 2 bases to trimming and J lost 5 bases; unmatched junction nucleotides: 12. DNA for the CDR3: TGCGCCAGCAGCTTTAAGCTAGCGGGCCAAAGCAACGAGCAGTACTTC. It encodes CASSFKLAGQSNEQYF.